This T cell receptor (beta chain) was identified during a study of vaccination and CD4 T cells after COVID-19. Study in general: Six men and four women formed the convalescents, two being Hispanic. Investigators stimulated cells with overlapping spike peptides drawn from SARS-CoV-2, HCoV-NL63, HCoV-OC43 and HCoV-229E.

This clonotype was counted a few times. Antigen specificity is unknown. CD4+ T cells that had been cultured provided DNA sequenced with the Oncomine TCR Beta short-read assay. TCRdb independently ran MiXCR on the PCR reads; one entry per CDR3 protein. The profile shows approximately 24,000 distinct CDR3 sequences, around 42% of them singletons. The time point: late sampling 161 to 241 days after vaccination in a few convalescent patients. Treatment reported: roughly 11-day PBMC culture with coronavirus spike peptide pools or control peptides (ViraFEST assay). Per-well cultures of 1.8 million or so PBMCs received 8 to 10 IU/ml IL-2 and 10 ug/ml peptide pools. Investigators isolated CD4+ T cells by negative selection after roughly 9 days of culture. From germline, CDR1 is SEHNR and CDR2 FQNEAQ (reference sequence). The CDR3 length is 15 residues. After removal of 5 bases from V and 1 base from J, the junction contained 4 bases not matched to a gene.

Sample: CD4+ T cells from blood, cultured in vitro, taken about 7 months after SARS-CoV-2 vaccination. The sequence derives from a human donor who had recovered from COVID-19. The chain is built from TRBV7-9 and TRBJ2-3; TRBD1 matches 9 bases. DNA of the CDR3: TGTGCCAGCAGCCTACAGGGGGCCGGCACAGATACGCAGTATTTT. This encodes CASSLQGAGTDTQYF.